Shown below are 4 T cell receptor beta chains from a single sample sequenced in a study of blood T cell repertoires in COVID-19. Produced via immunoSEQ multiplex PCR; TCRdb's table is partial and in-frame only. This table has 250,000 to 300,000 clones, approximately 87% appearing once. Source material: peripheral blood. These receptors were obtained from a man aged 55 to 70 who had recovered from COVID-19.

This clone is a singleton in its sample. The CDR3 sequence is CAWKQGRFFLNTEAFF. CDR3 nucleotides: TGTGCCTGGAAACAGGGTAGGTTCTTCTTGAACACTGAAGCTTTCTTT. J is TRBJ1-1 and V is TRBV30; maybe TRBD1 (6 bases). The CDR3 is made up of 16 amino acids. Germline V gene data show CDR1 as GTSNPN and CDR2 as SVGIG (reference sequence). Trimming removed 4 bases from V and 0 bases from J, with 18 bases in between.

The genes are TRBV11-2 and TRBJ2-3; D is ambiguous. There are 15 residues in the CDR3. Germline V gives CDR1 SGHAT, CDR2 FQNNGV. Trimming stripped 1 base from V and 3 bases from J, with 11 bases between. The chain's CDR3 is CASSLVPSTTDTQYF. The CDR3 DNA reads as TGTGCCAGCAGCTTAGTCCCGTCCACTACAGATACGCAGTATTTT.

The V gene is TRBV7-9, the J gene TRBJ2-5, with 7 bases matching TRBD1. The length of the CDR3 is 16 residues. Per germline, CDR1 SEHNR and CDR2 FQNEAQ (reference sequence). V trimming: 6 bases; J trimming: 2 bases; junction bases outside the gene matches: 12. The CDR3 DNA follows: TGTGCCAGCAGGCCCACGTCAGGGGGATATCAAGAGACCCAGTACTTC. Protein: CASRPTSGGYQETQYF.

The chain joins TRBV11-3 to TRBJ2-3; D may be TRBD1 (6 bases). The CDR3 is 15 residues long. Per germline, CDR1 SGHNT and CDR2 YENEEA. V lost 8 bases and J 3 bases, leaving 18 bases between the germline ends. This CDR3 is CASRRGRGITDTQYF. CDR3 nucleotide sequence: TGTGCCAGCCGCCGTGGCAGGGGAATAACAGATACGCAGTATTTT.